The 24 T cell receptor beta chains presented below share a single source sample, sequenced in a study of cytomegalovirus exposure and HLA in healthy donors. The PCR made use of 60 Vbeta and 13 Jbeta primers. The repertoire was sequenced with immunoSEQ multiplex PCR; TCRdb's copy has only in-frame clones and lacks some. The table includes 70,000 to 80,000 clones, around 82% detected once. What was sequenced was PBMCs. All receptors derive from a man aged 18 to 29 in good health and CMV-seronegative.

This chain links TRBV7-9 with TRBJ1-5; D uncertain. Germline V gene data show CDR1 as SEHNR and CDR2 as FQNEAQ (reference sequence). The CDR3 covers 12 residues. Trimming stripped 5 bases from V and 0 bases from J, with 2 bases between. The DNA of the CDR3 is TGTGCCAGCAGCCTTAGCAATCAGCCCCAGCATTTT. Encoded protein: CASSLSNQPQHF.

The CDR3 coding sequence is TGTGCCAGCAGTGAAGTCTACACAGATACGCAGTATTTT. As protein: CASSEVYTDTQYF. V is TRBV6-1 and J is TRBJ2-3, with D hard to call. Trimming took 1 base from V and 2 from J, leaving 4 bases between them. CDR1 and CDR2 (germline): MNHNS, SASEGT. The CDR3 loop spans 13 amino acids.

The rearrangement uses TRBV27 and TRBJ2-7; 10 nucleotides line up with TRBD1. This CDR3 comprises 15 residues. Trimming at V came to 5 bases and at J to 2 bases, leaving 6 bases not matched to a gene. Germline V lookup: CDR1 MNHEY, CDR2 SMNVEV (reference sequence). CDR3 amino acids: CASSVGTGETYEQYF. The CDR3 region has the DNA TGTGCCAGCAGTGTCGGGACAGGGGAAACCTACGAGCAGTACTTC.

This clone was detected a few times. The V call is TRBV7-3, the J call TRBJ2-1; perhaps TRBD1 as D (6 bases). Deletions cut 4 bases from V and 3 bases from J, with 7 bases between. In germline, CDR1 is SGHTA, CDR2 FQGTGA. The CDR3 runs 13 residues. The CDR3 here is CASSSQGYNEQFF. As DNA, the CDR3 is TGTGCCAGCAGCTCACAGGGCTACAATGAGCAGTTCTTC.

V and J are TRBV9 and TRBJ2-2, with TRBD2 matching 8 bases. CDR1 is SGDLS, CDR2 YYNGEE, per germline. CDR3 size: 15 residues. Germline trimming cut 0 bases from V and 5 bases from J; bases unmatched to any gene: 3. The CDR3 nucleotides are TGTGCCAGCAGCGTAGTAGCGGGATGGACCGGGGAGCTGTTTTTT. Protein product: CASSVVAGWTGELFF.

About this clone: One junction end disagrees with the germline gene, perhaps due to a read error. The chain links TRBV28 to TRBJ1-2; D gene unclear. The CDR3 loop spans 13 amino acids. CDR1 MDHEN and CDR2 SYDVKM come from the germline V gene. The CDR3 bases are TGTGCCAGCAGTTTACCAGGAGGGAAGGACTACGCCTTC. This translates into CASSLPGGKDYAF.

This clone was counted a few times. The chain carries TRBV4-3 and TRBJ2-3; a possible D gene is TRBD2 (5 bases). Germline V gives CDR1 LGHNA, CDR2 YSLEER. This CDR3 comprises 15 residues. Trimming removed 1 base from V and 2 bases from J, with 10 bases in between. In DNA, the CDR3 is TGCGCCAGCAGCCAAGGCGGACTGTCCACAGATACGCAGTATTTT. Protein product: CASSQGGLSTDTQYF.

V is TRBV7-2 and J is TRBJ1-2; D gene ambiguous. The CDR3 loop spans 16 amino acids. Germline V gene lookup returns CDR1 SGHTA and CDR2 FQGNSA. Trimming stripped 5 bases from V and 4 bases from J, with 20 bases between. The CDR3, as DNA: TGTGCCAGCAGCCCGCGCACGGGTTCTTCGGGCTATGGCTACACCTTC. It translates to CASSPRTGSSGYGYTF.

V usage is TRBV6-1 and J usage is TRBJ2-3, with 13 bases aligning to TRBD2. The CDR3 is made up of 15 amino acids. V shed 7 bases, J shed 4 bases, and the junction held 5 bases outside the gene matches. CDR1 is MNHNS, CDR2 SASEGT, per germline. The CDR3 spells CASTLTSGGPDTQYF. DNA of the CDR3: TGTGCCAGCACCCTGACTAGCGGGGGGCCAGATACGCAGTATTTT.

On this clone: Mismatch with germline at one junction end may stem from a read error. This CDR3 is CSSSLAGLAEGYTF. The CDR3 coding sequence is TGTTCCAGCAGCTTAGCGGGTCTTGCGGAAGGCTACACCTTC. This chain uses TRBV7-9 with TRBJ1-2; D is ambiguous. This CDR3 region has 14 residues. Per the germline V gene, CDR1 is SEHNR and CDR2 is FQNEAQ (reference sequence).

This sequence joins TRBV28 and TRBJ2-2; a weak D match, TRBD1 (6 bases). CDR1 is MDHEN, CDR2 SYDVKM, per germline. The CDR3 loop spans 15 amino acids. The V and J ends lost 5 bases and 5 bases respectively, with 15 bases between them. CDR3 nucleotide sequence: TGTGCCAGCAGTCCCCAGGGGCAGTGGACCGGGGAGCTGTTTTTT. This translates into CASSPQGQWTGELFF.

V gene TRBV15 combines with J gene TRBJ1-4; TRBD1 aligns across 9 bases. The CDR3 is 15 residues long. Losses at the gene ends were 1 base for V and 8 bases for J; bases not matched to a gene: 5. CDR1 and CDR2 from the germline V gene are LNHNV and YYDKDF (reference sequence). CDR3 in amino acids: CATSRALTGGEKLFF. CDR3 DNA sequence: TGTGCCACCAGCAGAGCCCTTACAGGGGGCGAAAAACTGTTTTTT.

The count of this clone is one. This chain uses TRBV5-1 with TRBJ1-1; D ambiguous. Germline CDR1 and CDR2: SGHRS and YFSETQ. The CDR3 totals 14 residues. V lost 4 bases to trimming and J lost 1 base, with 11 bases between them. The CDR3 sequence: CASSKVDKNTEAFF. DNA of the CDR3: TGCGCCAGCAGCAAAGTCGACAAGAACACTGAAGCTTTCTTT. The full variable domain, its missing parts supplied by reference TRBV5-1 and TRBJ1-1, is KAGVTQTPRYLIKTRGQQVTLSCSPISGHRSVSWYQQTPGQGLQFLFEYFSETQRNKGNFPGRFSGRQFSNSRSEMNVSTLELGDSALYLCASSKVDKNTEAFFGQGTRLTVV.

The chain combines TRBV5-1 with TRBJ2-2, with D possibly being TRBD1 (6 bases). There are 16 residues in the CDR3. Trimming took 0 bases from V and 3 from J, leaving 12 bases between them. The germline CDR1 and CDR2 sequences are SGHRS and YFSETQ. The CDR3 DNA reads as TGCGCCAGCAGCTTGGCCATGCCAGGGGACACCGGGGAGCTGTTTTTT. Translated, it gives CASSLAMPGDTGELFF.

The chain combines TRBV2 with TRBJ1-3; tentatively, D is TRBD1 (5 bases). The germline CDR1 and CDR2 sequences are SNHLY and FYNNEI. This CDR3 is 14 amino acids long. Trimming pared 7 bases from V and 0 bases from J, leaving 10 bases between. The CDR3 DNA reads TGTGCCAGCATGACAGAGCTCTCTGGAAACACCATATATTTT. Translating it yields CASMTELSGNTIYF.

The gene calls are TRBV5-1 and TRBJ1-2, with 8 bases identical to TRBD1. V was pared by 0 bases and J by 7 bases, with 8 bases of the junction left unmatched. The CDR3 has 15 amino acids. Germline assignment: CDR1 SGHRS and CDR2 YFSETQ. CDR3 DNA sequence: TGCGCCAGCAGCTTGGATCGCGACAGGGGCAGTGGCTACACCTTC. Its protein is CASSLDRDRGSGYTF. The variable domain in full, with the rest retrieved from reference TRBV5-1 and TRBJ1-2, is KAGVTQTPRYLIKTRGQQVTLSCSPISGHRSVSWYQQTPGQGLQFLFEYFSETQRNKGNFPGRFSGRQFSNSRSEMNVSTLELGDSALYLCASSLDRDRGSGYTFGSGTRLTVV.

A remark on this clone: At the DNA level, this CDR3 is encoded by other sequences in the same sample as well. V is TRBV10-1 and J is TRBJ2-3, with D possibly being TRBD1 (5 bases). Germline-derived CDR1 and CDR2 are WNHNN and SYGVQD (reference sequence). Trimming cost V 0 bases and J 5 bases, with 9 bases left between them. The CDR3 covers 14 residues. This chain's CDR3 is CASSESGVGDTQYF. CDR3 sequence (DNA): TGCGCCAGCAGTGAGTCAGGGGTAGGAGATACGCAGTATTTT.

The table lists this clone with a few counts. This rearrangement joins TRBV5-4 to TRBJ2-1; no clear D. The CDR3 is 16 residues long. CDR1 SGHNT and CDR2 YYREEE come from the germline V gene (reference sequence). Trimming pared 0 bases from V and 8 bases from J, leaving 18 bases between. The CDR3 spells CASSLAQLHVADEQFF. In nucleotides, the CDR3 is TGTGCCAGCAGCTTGGCCCAACTTCACGTCGCTGATGAGCAGTTCTTC.

This sequence joins TRBV7-9 and TRBJ2-1, with TRBD2 identical over 14 bases. The CDR3 is made up of 13 amino acids. Germline V gene sequence: CDR1 SEHNR, CDR2 FQNEAQ (reference sequence). The junction had 6 bases not matched to a gene; V was cut back by 4 bases and J by 16 bases. CDR3 loop: CASSYRLAGGLFF. CDR3 bases: TGTGCCAGCAGCTACCGACTAGCGGGGGGGCTTTTCTTC.

J is TRBJ1-2 and V is TRBV30; tentative D call: TRBD1 (6 bases). The CDR3 contains 15 residues. Per the germline V gene, CDR1 is GTSNPN and CDR2 is SVGIG (reference sequence). Trimming shortened V by 8 bases and J by 1 base, and 20 bases separated the two germline ends. CDR3 in amino acids: CAGDIEEHNNYGYTF. CDR3 sequence (DNA): TGTGCCGGGGACATTGAGGAGCATAATAACTATGGCTACACCTTC. The complete variable domain, with remaining parts taken from reference TRBV30 and TRBJ1-2, reads SQTIHQWPATLVQPVGSPLSLECTVEGTSNPNLYWYRQAAGRGLQLLFYSVGIGQISSEVPQNLSASRPQDRQFILSSKKLLLSDSGFYLCAGDIEEHNNYGYTFGSGTRLTVV.

V gene TRBV11-2 combines with J gene TRBJ2-5; D is undetermined. CDR3 length equals 14 residues. V was pared by 1 base and J by 0 bases, with 6 bases between. Germline V CDR1 and CDR2: SGHAT, FQNNGV. The CDR3 sequence is CASSLVPDQETQYF. CDR3 nucleotides: TGTGCCAGCAGCTTAGTGCCAGACCAAGAGACCCAGTACTTC.

The chain combines TRBV5-4 with TRBJ1-6; D remains ambiguous. Germline values: CDR1 SGHNT, CDR2 YYREEE (reference sequence). The CDR3 sequence is 15 residues long. V gave up 3 bases and J gave up 7 bases, with 14 bases separating them. In DNA form, the CDR3 reads TGTGCCAGCAGCTCCCCCCGGGATGGGAATTCACCCCTCCACTTT. This gives the protein CASSSPRDGNSPLHF.

V gene TRBV28 combines with J gene TRBJ2-7, with D perhaps matching TRBD2 (7 bases). Germline CDR1 MDHEN, CDR2 SYDVKM. The CDR3 has 18 residues. V lost 3 bases and J 2 bases, leaving 23 bases between the germline ends. This CDR3 reads CASSFHPPWEGGTYEQYF. DNA of the CDR3: TGTGCCAGCAGTTTTCACCCCCCGTGGGAGGGGGGCACCTACGAGCAGTACTTC.

In the case of this clone: Mismatch with germline at one junction end may stem from a read error. The chain links TRBV19 to TRBJ2-6; TRBD1 is a possible D gene (5 bases). This CDR3 has 17 residues. In germline, CDR1 is LNHDA, CDR2 SQIVND (reference sequence). The CDR3 reads CVSSLRVASSGANVLTF. The CDR3 DNA reads TGTGTCAGTAGCCTCAGGGTGGCAAGCTCTGGGGCCAACGTCCTGACTTTC.